This TCR beta chain derives from a study of cytomegalovirus exposure and HLA in healthy donors (dated by TCRdb to 2017 to 2019). Context from the whole study: An earlier analysis of some 600 of the donors reported 276 Gb of sequence data and about 120 million unique TCR beta sequences obtained from about 200 million T cells. The later analysis used no new phenotypic data to find candidate immune exposures, relying instead on TCR beta sequences and their occurrence across donors. Donor age, sex, ethnicity and CMV serostatus were compiled together with the repertoire data. To study patterns of TCR occurrence, a later analysis re-analyzed previously published TCR beta repertoires from several hundred donors and added high-resolution HLA genotyping. Along with the roughly 670-subject first cohort, a separate validation cohort of approximately 110 different subjects was used. In a later genetic analysis, genome-wide SNP genotypes for about 60% of the 666 donors were used, and that subset was treated as a discovery cohort. A handful of DR-DQ haplotypes were handled as single units for association and clustering because linkage in the cohort was strong. Of the 300 to 500 genotyped donors, 81% were placed in the genetic ancestry cluster associated with self-reported Caucasian donors. All discovery cohort repertoires had been generated on a single sequencing platform. The number of typed donors differed by locus: about 620-630 for A, B, C, DRB1 and DQB1; some 500 for DQA1; 606 for DPA1; and some 430 for DPB1. Approximately 330 gigabases of sequencing data and around 80 million unique TCR sequences made up an early release that covered 640 HLA-typed donors. The study aimed to test whether cataloging public T cell receptors could reveal signatures of past pathogen exposure. The study combined high-throughput TCR immunosequencing, statistical association of individual TCRs with disease status, and machine learning to predict cytomegalovirus infection status. An earlier analysis of roughly 600 of the donors used high-throughput TCR beta sequencing to judge whether each TCR beta V gene segment behaved as functional or pseudogenic. The study profiled the T cell repertoires of fewer than 850 subjects by immunosequencing and related them to cytomegalovirus serostatus. HLA typing covered class I and class II loci at four-digit resolution. Among about 390 genotyped donors of the cohort, an average of around 240,000 unique TCR beta nucleotide sequences were sequenced per donor, around 18% of them non-productive. Findings and caveats that apply to the study as a whole: A group of highly shared sequence variants was considered likely to be a technical artifact of the sequencing pipeline. Because HLA typing was missing for some donors at each locus, association tests included only the typed subset. The authors suggested that the approach could potentially be generalized to other disease states and immunological phenotypes. In vitro tests confirmed that three of the cytomegalovirus-associated TCR beta chains recognize cytomegalovirus antigens. A further reported finding was that TCR beta sequences accurately predicted the HLA-A and HLA-B alleles for most subjects in the first cohort. At a false discovery rate of 0.05, a later analysis linked 16,951 TCR beta sequences to specific HLA alleles. According to a later analysis, parvovirus B19, influenza, CMV and Epstein-Barr virus appeared linked to several top co-occurrence clusters. In a later analysis, most CMV-associated TCR beta chains were found to appear HLA-restricted, with HLA associations seemingly driven largely by CMV exposure. The only immune exposure information available for the cohort was CMV serostatus. Sequencing depth was assumed to be roughly uniform across donors in the presence/absence analyses, though that assumption may not hold. In an earlier analysis of some 500 of the donors, most TCR beta V segments appeared in productive rearrangements about 87% or about 30% of the time, broadly matching IMGT annotations. In a later genetic analysis, fewer N-insertions in productive TCRs were reported among donors in an Asian-associated ancestry cluster than the roughly 700-donor mean. Linkage disequilibrium might explain the correlated functional status among segregating V segments, but an unknown experimental factor could not be excluded. Most TCR sequences were observed very rarely across donors, whereas some public TCRs were present in many individuals. Assigning TCR associations to individual alleles was difficult when HLA alleles, especially DR and DQ, strongly co-occurred. In the study, 150 to 200 TCR beta chains were listed as associated with cytomegalovirus. An association between a missense DCLRE1C variant and V-gene and J-gene trimming of TCR beta chains was found in a later genetic analysis and replicated in an independent cohort. A later analysis found that TCR association rates varied across HLA loci, with DRB1 alleles showing the most associated TCRs and HLA-C alleles the fewest. In a later analysis, HLA-associated TCR beta chains showed more clonal expansion and lower generation probabilities than non-associated chains that were equally common. The classifier was reported to diagnose cytomegalovirus status with high specificity and sensitivity in both the original cohort and the validation cohort. Over 15 rarely observed V segments, including chromosome 9 orphons, were excluded from the earlier analysis of approximately 500 of the donors because counts were too low. The 87-base-pair reads could not distinguish some IMGT-functional V segments, including TRBV6-2 and TRBV6-3, so those segments were excluded. Only TCR beta chains were sequenced in this cohort, and the absence of alpha or paired-chain data limited detectable features.

Measured from the cysteine to the phenylalanine, the CDR3 is 16 residues long. The read is trimmed to its CDR3 DNA, 48 bases read in frame from base 1. Trimmed from V: 6 bases; trimmed from J: 3 bases; junction bases lacking a gene match: 10. CDR1 SGHNT and CDR2 YYREEE were looked up in the germline V gene (reference sequence). Receptors were amplified or captured by the immunoSEQ multiplex PCR assay. For the multiplex PCR, a mixture combining 60 forward primers for TCR Vbeta segments and 13 reverse primers for TCR Jbeta segments was used. A multiplex PCR assay on genomic DNA amplified the CDR3 region of rearranged TCR beta genes. Amplified TCR beta libraries were sequenced as 87-base-pair reads on the Illumina HiSeq System. As for the authors' bioinformatics: A later analysis counted some 80 million unique TCR beta chains across the 600 to 850 repertoires, and some 11 million of these chains were shared by at least two donors. A nearest-neighbor algorithm error-corrected the raw reads and collapsed the reads into unique sequences, merging closely related sequences to remove PCR and sequencing errors. V, D and J gene segments were assigned by aligning CDR3 sequences to IMGT reference sequences. For a sequence to be retained, a match of at least six nucleotides to both a V gene segment and a J gene segment was required. A rearrangement counted as productive if the CDR3 had no stop codons and remained in frame with V and J, and every other rearrangement counted as non-productive. CDR3 was defined according to IMGT convention as the region running from the second conserved V-encoded cysteine to the conserved J-encoded phenylalanine. In an earlier analysis of around 570 of the donors, sequences lacking an unambiguous match to a single V gene segment were excluded. An earlier analysis of over 450 of the donors classified V segments as functional when productive rearrangements were above 56.7% and as segregating when the standard deviation between donors was above 5%. A statistical classification framework was developed to diagnose cytomegalovirus status using the catalog of TCR beta chain sequences. A later analysis assigned V and J genes by comparing TCR nucleotide sequences with IMGT/GENE-DB human TR gene sequences. The TCRdist pipeline was used in a later analysis to assign CDR3 sequences and most-parsimonious VDJ recombination scenarios. In a later analysis, each TCR beta chain was defined by its CDR3 amino acid sequence together with its V-gene family, and reads without a unique V-gene family were excluded. As a way to deal with suspected cross-contamination and a sequencing artifact, a later analysis dropped nearly 600 nucleotide sequences that were highly shared and had low generation probability. For each public chain, a later analysis derived a clonal expansion index from normalized ranks of inferred template counts within each repertoire. In a later analysis, generation probabilities were computed with a VDJ recombination model fitted to out-of-frame rearrangements, and the resulting probabilities were checked against IGoR. In a later analysis, hypergeometric tests were used to score TCR-TCR, TCR-HLA and TCR-CMV co-occurrence, with a repertoire-size bias correction applied to TCR pairs. False discovery rates were estimated in a later analysis by permuting HLA or CMV assignments 20 times. A later analysis grouped co-occurring TCRs with DBSCAN, adding TCRdist sequence similarity when clustering within HLA-allele-positive subsets. Repertoires with fewer than 30,000 or more than 120,000 public chains, plus five repertoires with anomalous nucleotide sharing, were excluded from co-occurrence clustering. TCRdb took over this immuneACCESS table, retaining in-frame rearrangements with V and J assigned. Such tables are incomplete; in checked studies, under half of the missing clones stem from an unresolved V gene, and the remainder is unexplained. D and trimming were read from the DNA, whereas the V and J calls and clone size are those reported in that table. This sample's records show 180,000 or so clones. Jointly, the top ten make up about 0.74% of the sample.

The cohort was made up of approximately 670 healthy bone marrow donors. All cohort members were sampled while nominally healthy, although unrecorded immune exposures were likely present. The donor tested CMV seronegative, placing the donor among the 350 or so seronegative members of the cohort. Each donor provided a peripheral blood sample, and peripheral blood mononuclear cells were used for TCR beta sequencing. Genomic DNA extraction from the blood cell samples was performed with the Qiagen DNeasy Blood Extraction Kit. In regard to this clone: Its specific antigen is unknown.

This TCR was recovered from a boy aged 5-17 years in good health and CMV-seronegative. This sequence uses TRBV5-4 and TRBJ2-2, with 8 bases in between that match TRBD2. The sequenced sample consisted of PBMCs. This receptor has the CDR3 CASTPPGGAYTGELFF. The sequenced DNA: TGTGCCAGCACCCCACCCGGGGGGGCGTACACCGGGGAGCTGTTTTTT.